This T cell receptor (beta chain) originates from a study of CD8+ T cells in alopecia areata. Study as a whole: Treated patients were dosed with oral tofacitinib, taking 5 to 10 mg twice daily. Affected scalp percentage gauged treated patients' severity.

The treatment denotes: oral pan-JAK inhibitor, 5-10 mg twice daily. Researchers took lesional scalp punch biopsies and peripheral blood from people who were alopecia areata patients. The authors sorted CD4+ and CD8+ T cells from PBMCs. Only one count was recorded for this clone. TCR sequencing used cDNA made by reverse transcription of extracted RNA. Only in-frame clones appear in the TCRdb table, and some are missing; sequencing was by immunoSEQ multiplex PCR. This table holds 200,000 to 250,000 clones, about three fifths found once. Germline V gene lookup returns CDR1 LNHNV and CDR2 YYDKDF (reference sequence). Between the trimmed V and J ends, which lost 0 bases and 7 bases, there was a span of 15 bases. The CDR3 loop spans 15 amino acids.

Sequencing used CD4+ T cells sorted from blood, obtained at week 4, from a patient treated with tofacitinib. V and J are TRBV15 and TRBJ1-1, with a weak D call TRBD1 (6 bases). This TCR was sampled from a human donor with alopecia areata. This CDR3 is CATSRDLGQGNEAFF. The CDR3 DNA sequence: TGTGCCACCAGCAGAGATCTAGGGCAGGGGAATGAAGCTTTCTTT.